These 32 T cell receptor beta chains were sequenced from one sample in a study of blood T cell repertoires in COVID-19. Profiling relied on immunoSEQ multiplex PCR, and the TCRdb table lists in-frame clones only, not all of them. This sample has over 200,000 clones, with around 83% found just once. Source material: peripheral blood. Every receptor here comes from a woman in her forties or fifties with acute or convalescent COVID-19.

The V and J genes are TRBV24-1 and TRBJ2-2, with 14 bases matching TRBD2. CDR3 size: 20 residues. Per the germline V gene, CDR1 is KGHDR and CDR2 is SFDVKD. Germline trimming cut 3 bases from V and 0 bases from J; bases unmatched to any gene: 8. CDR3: CATSDPPGLAGVSNTGELFF. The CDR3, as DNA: TGTGCCACCAGTGATCCTCCGGGACTAGCGGGAGTGTCGAACACCGGGGAGCTGTTTTTT.

The CDR3 sequence is CASSFETGETQYF. CDR3 bases: TGTGCCAGCAGTTTTGAGACGGGGGAGACCCAGTACTTC. This chain joins TRBV12-3 or TRBV12-4 and TRBJ2-5; maybe TRBD2 (5 bases). The CDR3 length is 13 residues. Trimming stripped 3 bases from V and 5 bases from J, with 10 bases between.

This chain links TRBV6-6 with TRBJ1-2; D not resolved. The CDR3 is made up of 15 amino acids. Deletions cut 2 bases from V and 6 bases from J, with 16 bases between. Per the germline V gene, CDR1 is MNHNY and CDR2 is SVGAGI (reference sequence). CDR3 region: CASSYEGRGRDGYTF. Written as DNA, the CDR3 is TGTGCCAGCAGTTACGAGGGTCGAGGGCGAGATGGCTACACCTTC.

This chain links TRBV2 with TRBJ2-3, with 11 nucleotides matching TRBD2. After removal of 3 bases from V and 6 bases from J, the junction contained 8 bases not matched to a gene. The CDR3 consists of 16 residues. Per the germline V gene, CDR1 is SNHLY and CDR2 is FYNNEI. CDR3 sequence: CASSEGLAALWDTQYF. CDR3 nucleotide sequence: TGTGCCAGCAGTGAGGGACTAGCGGCCCTATGGGATACGCAGTATTTT.

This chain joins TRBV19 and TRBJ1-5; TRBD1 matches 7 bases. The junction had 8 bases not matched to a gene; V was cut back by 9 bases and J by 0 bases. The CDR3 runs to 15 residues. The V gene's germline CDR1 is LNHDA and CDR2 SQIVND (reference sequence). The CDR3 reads CASLRDSNSNQPQHF. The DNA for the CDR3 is TGTGCCAGCCTCCGGGACAGCAATAGCAATCAGCCCCAGCATTTT.

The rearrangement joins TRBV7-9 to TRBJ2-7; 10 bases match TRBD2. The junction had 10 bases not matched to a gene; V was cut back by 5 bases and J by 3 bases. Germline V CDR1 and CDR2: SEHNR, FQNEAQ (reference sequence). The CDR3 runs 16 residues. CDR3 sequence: CASSPPGLANYYEQYF. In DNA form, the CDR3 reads TGTGCCAGCAGCCCGCCGGGACTAGCGAACTACTACGAGCAGTACTTC.

CDR3: CASNQELYNEQFF. The CDR3 DNA is TGCGCCAGCAACCAGGAACTTTACAATGAGCAGTTCTTC. The chain couples TRBV5-1 to TRBJ2-1; D is uncertain. V dropped 6 bases and J dropped 4 bases, with 11 bases sitting between them. The CDR3 contains 13 residues. In germline, CDR1 is SGHRS, CDR2 YFSETQ.

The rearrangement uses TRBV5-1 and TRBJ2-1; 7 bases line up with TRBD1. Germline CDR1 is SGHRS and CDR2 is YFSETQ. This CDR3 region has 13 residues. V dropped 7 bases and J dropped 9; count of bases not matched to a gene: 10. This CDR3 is CASGVQTGSEQFF. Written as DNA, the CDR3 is TGCGCCAGCGGGGTTCAGACAGGGAGTGAGCAGTTCTTC.

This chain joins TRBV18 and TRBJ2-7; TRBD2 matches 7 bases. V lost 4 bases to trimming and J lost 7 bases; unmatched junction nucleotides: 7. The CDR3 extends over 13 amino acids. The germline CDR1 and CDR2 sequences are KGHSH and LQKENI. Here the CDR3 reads CASSQAGVGEQYF. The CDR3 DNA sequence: TGTGCCAGCTCACAGGCGGGAGTTGGGGAGCAGTACTTC.

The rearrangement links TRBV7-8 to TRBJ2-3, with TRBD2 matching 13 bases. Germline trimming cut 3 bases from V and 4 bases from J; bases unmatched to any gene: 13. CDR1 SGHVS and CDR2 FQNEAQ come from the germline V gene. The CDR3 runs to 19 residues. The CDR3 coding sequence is TGTGCCAGCAGCTTCGGGACTAGCGGGACCCTCAGGGTTCCAGATACGCAGTATTTT. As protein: CASSFGTSGTLRVPDTQYF.

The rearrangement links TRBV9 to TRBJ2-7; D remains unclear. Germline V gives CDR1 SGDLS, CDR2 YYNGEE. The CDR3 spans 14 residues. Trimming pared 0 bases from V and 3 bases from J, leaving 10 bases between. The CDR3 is CASSVEPFSYEQYF. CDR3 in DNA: TGTGCCAGCAGCGTAGAACCCTTTAGCTACGAGCAGTACTTC.

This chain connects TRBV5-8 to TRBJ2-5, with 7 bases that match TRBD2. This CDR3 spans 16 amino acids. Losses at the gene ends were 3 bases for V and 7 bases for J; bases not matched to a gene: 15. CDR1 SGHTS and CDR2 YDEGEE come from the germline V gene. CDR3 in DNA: TGTGCCAGCAGCTGGGACTGGGGGGGTCAATTCGGGACCCAGTACTTC. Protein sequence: CASSWDWGGQFGTQYF.

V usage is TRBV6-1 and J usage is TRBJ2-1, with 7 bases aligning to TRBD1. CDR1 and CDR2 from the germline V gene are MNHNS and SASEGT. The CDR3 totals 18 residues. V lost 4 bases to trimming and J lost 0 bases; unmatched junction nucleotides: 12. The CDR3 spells CASSGGQTNRSSYNEQFF. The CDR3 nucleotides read TGTGCCAGCAGTGGGGGACAGACCAATCGGAGCTCCTACAATGAGCAGTTCTTC.

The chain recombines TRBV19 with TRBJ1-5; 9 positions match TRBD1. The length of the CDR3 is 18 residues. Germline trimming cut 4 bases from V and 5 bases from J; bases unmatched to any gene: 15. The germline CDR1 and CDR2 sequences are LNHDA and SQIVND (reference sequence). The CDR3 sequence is CASSRSPGQGGRYQPQHF. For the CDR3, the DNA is TGTGCCAGTAGTAGGTCCCCGGGACAGGGTGGCAGATATCAGCCCCAGCATTTT.

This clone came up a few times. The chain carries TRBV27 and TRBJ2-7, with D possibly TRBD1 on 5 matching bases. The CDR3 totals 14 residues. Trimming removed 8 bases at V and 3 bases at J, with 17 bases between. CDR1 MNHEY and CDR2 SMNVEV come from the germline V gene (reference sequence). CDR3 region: CASRIQGLNYEQYF. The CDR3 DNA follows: TGTGCCAGCCGTATCCAGGGATTGAACTACGAGCAGTACTTC.

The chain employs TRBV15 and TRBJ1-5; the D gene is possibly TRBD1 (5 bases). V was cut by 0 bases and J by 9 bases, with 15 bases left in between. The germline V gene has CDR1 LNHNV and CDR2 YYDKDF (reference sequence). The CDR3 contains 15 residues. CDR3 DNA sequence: TGTGCCACCAGCAGAGATTCGGGGGGAACGGGGCCCCAGCATTTT. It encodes CATSRDSGGTGPQHF.

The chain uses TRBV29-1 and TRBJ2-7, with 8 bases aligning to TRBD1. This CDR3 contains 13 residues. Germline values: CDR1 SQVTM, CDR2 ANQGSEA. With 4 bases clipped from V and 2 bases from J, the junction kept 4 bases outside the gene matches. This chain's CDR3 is CSVGQGAPYEQYF. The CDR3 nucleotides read TGCAGCGTTGGCCAGGGGGCTCCCTACGAGCAGTACTTC.

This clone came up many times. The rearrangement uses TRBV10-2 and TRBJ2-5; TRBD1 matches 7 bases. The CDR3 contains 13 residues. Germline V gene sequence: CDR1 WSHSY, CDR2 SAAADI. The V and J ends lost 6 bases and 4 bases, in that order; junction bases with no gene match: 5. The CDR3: CASSLTGLETQYF. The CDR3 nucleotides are TGCGCCAGCAGCCTGACAGGGCTAGAGACCCAGTACTTC.

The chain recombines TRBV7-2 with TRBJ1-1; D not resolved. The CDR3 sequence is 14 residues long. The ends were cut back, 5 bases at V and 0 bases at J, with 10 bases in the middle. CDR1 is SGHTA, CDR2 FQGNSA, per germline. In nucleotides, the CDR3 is TGTGCCAGCAGCCCCCAGCGGATGAACACTGAAGCTTTCTTT. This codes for CASSPQRMNTEAFF.

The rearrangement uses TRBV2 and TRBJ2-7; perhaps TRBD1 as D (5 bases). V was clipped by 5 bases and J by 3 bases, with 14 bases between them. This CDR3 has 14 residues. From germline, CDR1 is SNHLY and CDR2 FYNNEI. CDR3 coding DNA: TGTGCCAGCAGTTTGGGGCAGGGAAACTACGAGCAGTACTTC. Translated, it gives CASSLGQGNYEQYF.

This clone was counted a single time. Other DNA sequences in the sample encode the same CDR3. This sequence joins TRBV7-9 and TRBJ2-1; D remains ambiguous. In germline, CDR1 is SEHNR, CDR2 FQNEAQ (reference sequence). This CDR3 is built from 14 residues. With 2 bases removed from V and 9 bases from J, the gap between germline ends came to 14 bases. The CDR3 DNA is TGTGCCAGCAGCTTAATCGCTCTTGGCGGTGAGCAGTTCTTC. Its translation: CASSLIALGGEQFF.

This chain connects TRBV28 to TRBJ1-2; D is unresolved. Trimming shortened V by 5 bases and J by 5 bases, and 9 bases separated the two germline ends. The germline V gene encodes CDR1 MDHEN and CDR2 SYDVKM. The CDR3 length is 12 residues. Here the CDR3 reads CASSPSRYGYTF. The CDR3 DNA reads TGTGCCAGCAGTCCCTCGAGATATGGCTACACCTTC.

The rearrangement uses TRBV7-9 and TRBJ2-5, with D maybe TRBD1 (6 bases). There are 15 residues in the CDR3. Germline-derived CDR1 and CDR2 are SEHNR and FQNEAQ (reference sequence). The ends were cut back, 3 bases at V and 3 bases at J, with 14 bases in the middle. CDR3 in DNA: TGTGCCAGCAGCTTCGACTTGACAGGAGAAGAGACCCAGTACTTC. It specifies CASSFDLTGEETQYF. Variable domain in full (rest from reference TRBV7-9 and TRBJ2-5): DTGVSQNPRHKITKRGQNVTFRCDPISEHNRLYWYRQTLGQGPEFLTYFQNEAQLEKSRLLSDRFSAERPKGSFSTLEIQRTEQGDSAMYLCASSFDLTGEETQYFGPGTRLLVL.

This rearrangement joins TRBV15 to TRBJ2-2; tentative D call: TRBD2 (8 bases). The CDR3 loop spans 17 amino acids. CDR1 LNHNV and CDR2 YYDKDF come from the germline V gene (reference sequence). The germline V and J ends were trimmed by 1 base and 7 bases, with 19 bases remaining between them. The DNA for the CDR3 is TGTGCCACCAGCAGAGTAAAGGGGGCGGGAGGAATCGGGGAGCTGTTTTTT. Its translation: CATSRVKGAGGIGELFF.

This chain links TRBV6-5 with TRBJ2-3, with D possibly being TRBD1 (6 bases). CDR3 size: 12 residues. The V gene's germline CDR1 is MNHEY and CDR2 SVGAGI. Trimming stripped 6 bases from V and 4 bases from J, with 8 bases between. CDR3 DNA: TGTGCCAGCAGGACAGGATCAGATACGCAGTATTTT. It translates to CASRTGSDTQYF.

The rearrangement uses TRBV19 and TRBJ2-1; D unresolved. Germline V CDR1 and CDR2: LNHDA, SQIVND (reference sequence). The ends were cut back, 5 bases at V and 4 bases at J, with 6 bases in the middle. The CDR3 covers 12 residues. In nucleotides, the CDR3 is TGTGCCAGTAGTCCAACATACAATGAGCAGTTCTTC. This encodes CASSPTYNEQFF.

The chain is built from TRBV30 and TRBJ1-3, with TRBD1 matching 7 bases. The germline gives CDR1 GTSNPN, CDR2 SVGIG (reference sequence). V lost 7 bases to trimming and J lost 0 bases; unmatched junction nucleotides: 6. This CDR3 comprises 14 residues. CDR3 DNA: TGTGCCTTTACAGGGGCACTCTCTGGAAACACCATATATTTT. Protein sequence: CAFTGALSGNTIYF.

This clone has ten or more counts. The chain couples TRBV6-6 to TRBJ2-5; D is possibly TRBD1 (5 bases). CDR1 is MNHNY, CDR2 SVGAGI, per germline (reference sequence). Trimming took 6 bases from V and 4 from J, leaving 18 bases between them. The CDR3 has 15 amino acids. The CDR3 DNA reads TGTGCCAGCAGCCCGGGCCCCAGGGTGGGAGAGACCCAGTACTTC. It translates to CASSPGPRVGETQYF.

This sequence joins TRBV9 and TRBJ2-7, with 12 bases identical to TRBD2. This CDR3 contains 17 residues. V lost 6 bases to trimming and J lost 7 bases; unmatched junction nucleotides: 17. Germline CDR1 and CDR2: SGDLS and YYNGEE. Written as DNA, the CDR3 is TGTGCCAGCAAGCCCGGGGGGAGGACTAGCGGGAATAGGGAGCAGTACTTC. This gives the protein CASKPGGRTSGNREQYF.

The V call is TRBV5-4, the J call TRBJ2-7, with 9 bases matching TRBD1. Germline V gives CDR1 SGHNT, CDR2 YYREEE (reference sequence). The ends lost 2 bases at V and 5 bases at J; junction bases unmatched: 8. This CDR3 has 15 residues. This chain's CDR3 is CASSFSGQGSDEQYF. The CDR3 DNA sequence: TGTGCCAGCAGCTTTTCGGGACAGGGAAGTGACGAGCAGTACTTC.

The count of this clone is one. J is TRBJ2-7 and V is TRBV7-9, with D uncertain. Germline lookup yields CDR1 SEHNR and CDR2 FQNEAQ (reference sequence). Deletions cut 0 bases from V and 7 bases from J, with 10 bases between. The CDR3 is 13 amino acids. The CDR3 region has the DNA TGTGCCAGCAGCTTAGCGTCGGTGACTGAGCAGTACTTC. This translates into CASSLASVTEQYF.

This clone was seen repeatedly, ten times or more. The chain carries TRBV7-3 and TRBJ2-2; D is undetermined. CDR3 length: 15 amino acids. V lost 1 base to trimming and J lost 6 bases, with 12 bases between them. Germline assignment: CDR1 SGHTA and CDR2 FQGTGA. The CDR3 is CASSLMVSGSGELFF. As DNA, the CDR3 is TGTGCCAGCAGCTTAATGGTTTCAGGTTCCGGGGAGCTGTTTTTT.